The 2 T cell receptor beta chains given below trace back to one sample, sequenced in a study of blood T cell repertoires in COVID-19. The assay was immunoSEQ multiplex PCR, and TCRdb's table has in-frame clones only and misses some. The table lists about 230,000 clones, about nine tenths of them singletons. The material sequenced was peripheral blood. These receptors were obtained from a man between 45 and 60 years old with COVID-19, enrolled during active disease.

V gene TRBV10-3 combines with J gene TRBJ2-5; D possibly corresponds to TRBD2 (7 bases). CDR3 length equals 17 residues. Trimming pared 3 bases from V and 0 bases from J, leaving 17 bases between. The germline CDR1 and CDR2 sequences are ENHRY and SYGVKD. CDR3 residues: CAISDGRGILYQETQYF. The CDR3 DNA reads TGTGCCATCAGTGATGGGAGGGGGATATTGTACCAAGAGACCCAGTACTTC.

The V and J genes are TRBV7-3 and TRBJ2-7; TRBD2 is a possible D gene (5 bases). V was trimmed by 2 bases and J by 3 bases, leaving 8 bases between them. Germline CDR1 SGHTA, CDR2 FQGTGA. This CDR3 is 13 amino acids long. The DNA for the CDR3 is TGTGCCAGCAGCTTATTCGGGGACTACGAGCAGTACTTC. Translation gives CASSLFGDYEQYF.